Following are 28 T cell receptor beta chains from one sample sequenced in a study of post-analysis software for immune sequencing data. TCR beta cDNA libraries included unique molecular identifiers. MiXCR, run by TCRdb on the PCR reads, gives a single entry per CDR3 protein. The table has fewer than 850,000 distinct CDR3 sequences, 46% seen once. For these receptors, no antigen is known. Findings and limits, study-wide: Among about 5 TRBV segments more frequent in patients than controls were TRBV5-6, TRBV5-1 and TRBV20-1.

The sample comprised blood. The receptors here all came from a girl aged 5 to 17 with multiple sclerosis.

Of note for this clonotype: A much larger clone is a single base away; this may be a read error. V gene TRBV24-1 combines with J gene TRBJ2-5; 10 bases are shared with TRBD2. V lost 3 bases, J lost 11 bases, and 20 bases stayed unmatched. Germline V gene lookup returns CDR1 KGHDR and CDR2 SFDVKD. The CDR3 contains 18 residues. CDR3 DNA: TGTGCCACCAGTGATGCCGGGACTAGCGCCCTTCGAGGGAATGAGCAGTACTTC. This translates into CATSDAGTSALRGNEQYF.

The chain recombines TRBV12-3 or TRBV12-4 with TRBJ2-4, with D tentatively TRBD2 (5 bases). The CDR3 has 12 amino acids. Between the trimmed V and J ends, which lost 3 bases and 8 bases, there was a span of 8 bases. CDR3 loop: CASSFPRDIQYF. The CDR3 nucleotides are TGTGCCAGCAGTTTCCCGCGGGACATTCAGTACTTC.

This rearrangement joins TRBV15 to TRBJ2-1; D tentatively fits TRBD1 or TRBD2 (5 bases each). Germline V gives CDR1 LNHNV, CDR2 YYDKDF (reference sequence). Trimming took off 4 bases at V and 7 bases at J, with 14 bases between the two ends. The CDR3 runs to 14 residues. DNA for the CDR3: TGTGCCACCAGCACGGGGACCGCTAGAAATGAGCAGTTCTTC. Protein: CATSTGTARNEQFF.

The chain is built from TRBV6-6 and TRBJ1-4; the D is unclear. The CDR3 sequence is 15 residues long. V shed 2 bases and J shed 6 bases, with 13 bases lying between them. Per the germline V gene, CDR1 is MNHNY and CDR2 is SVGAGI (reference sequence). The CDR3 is CASSYGAGGYEKLFF. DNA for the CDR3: TGTGCCAGCAGTTACGGTGCTGGTGGTTATGAAAAACTGTTTTTT.

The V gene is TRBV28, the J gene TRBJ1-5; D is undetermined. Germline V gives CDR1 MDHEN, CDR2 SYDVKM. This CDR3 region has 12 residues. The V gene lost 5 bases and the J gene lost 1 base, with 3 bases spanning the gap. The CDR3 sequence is CASSMSNQPQHF. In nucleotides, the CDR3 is TGTGCCAGCAGTATGAGCAATCAGCCCCAGCATTTT.

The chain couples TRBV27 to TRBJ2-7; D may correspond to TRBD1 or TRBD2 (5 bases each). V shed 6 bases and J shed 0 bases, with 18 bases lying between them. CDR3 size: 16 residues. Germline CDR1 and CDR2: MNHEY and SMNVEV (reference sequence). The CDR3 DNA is TGTGCCAGCAGCTTAAGGGGTGTGGGGAGCTCCTACGAGCAGTACTTC. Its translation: CASSLRGVGSSYEQYF.

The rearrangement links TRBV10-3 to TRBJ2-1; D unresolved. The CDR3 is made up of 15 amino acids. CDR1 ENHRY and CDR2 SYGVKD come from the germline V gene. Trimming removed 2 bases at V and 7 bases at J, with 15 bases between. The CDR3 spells CAISEGTVRRNEQFF. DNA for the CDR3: TGTGCCATCAGTGAGGGTACAGTCCGTAGGAATGAGCAGTTCTTC.

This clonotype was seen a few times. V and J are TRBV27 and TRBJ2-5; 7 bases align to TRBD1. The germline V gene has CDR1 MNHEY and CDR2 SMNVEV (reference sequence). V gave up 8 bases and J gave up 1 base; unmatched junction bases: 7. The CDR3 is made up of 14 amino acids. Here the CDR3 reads CASCVGQLQETQYF. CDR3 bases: TGTGCCAGCTGTGTGGGACAGCTCCAAGAGACCCAGTACTTC.

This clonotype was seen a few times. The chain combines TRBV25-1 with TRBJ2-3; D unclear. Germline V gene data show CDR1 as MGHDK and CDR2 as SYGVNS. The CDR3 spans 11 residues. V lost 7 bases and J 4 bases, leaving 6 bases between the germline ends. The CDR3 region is CASMAADTQYF. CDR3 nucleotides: TGTGCCAGCATGGCGGCAGATACGCAGTATTTT.

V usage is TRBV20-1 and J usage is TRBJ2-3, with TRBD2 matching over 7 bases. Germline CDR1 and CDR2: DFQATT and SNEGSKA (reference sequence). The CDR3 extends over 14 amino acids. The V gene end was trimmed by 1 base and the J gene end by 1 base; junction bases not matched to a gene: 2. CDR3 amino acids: CSARVRGGTDTQYF. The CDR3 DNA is TGCAGTGCTAGAGTACGGGGGGGCACAGATACGCAGTATTTT.

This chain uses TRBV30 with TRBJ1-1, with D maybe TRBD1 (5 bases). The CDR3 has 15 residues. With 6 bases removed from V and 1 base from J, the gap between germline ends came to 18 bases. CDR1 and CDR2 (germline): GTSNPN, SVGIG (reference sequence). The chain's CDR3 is CACLGRGNGNTEAFF. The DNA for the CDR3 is TGTGCCTGCCTAGGGAGGGGCAACGGGAACACTGAAGCTTTCTTT. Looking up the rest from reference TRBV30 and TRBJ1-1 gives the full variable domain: SQTIHQWPATLVQPVGSPLSLECTVEGTSNPNLYWYRQAAGRGLQLLFYSVGIGQISSEVPQNLSASRPQDRQFILSSKKLLLSDSGFYLCACLGRGNGNTEAFFGQGTRLTVV.

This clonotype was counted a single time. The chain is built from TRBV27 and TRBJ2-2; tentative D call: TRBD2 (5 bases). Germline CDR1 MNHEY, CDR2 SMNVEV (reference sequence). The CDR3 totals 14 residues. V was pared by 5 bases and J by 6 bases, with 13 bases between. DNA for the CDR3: TGTGCCAGCAGTCGACGAGGGTTTGCCGGGGAGCTGTTTTTT. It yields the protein CASSRRGFAGELFF.

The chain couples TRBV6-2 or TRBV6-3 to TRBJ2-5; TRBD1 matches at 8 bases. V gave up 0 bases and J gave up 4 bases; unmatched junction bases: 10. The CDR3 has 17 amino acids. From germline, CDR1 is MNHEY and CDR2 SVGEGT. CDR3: CASSYSRGQGQGETQYF. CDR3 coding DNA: TGTGCCAGCAGTTACTCGAGAGGACAGGGTCAAGGAGAGACCCAGTACTTC.

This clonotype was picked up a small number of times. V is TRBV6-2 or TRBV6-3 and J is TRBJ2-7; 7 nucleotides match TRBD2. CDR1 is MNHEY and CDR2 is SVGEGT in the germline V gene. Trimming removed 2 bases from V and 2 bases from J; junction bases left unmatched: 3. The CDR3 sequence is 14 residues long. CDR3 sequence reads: CASSYKGLPYEQYF. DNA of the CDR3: TGTGCCAGCAGTTACAAGGGACTACCCTACGAGCAGTACTTC.

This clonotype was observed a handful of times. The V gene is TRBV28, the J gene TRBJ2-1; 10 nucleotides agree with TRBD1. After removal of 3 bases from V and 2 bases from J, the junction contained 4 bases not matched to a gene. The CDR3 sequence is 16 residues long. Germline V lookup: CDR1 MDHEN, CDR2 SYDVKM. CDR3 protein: CASSFPGQGPYNEQFF. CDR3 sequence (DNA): TGTGCCAGCAGTTTTCCGGGACAGGGGCCCTACAATGAGCAGTTCTTC. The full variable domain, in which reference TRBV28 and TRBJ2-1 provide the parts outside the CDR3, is DVKVTQSSRYLVKRTGEKVFLECVQDMDHENMFWYRQDPGLGLRLIYFSYDVKMKEKGDIPEGYSVSREKKERFSLILESASTNQTSMYLCASSFPGQGPYNEQFFGPGTRLTVL.

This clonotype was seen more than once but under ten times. CDR3 DNA: TGCGCCAGCAGCTTGGATAGTCTCTCGGGGGAGACCCAGTACTTC. Protein sequence: CASSLDSLSGETQYF. This chain links TRBV5-1 with TRBJ2-5; D may be TRBD2 (5 bases). The germline gives CDR1 SGHRS, CDR2 YFSETQ. V shed 0 bases and J shed 5 bases, with 14 bases lying between them. The CDR3 is made up of 15 amino acids.

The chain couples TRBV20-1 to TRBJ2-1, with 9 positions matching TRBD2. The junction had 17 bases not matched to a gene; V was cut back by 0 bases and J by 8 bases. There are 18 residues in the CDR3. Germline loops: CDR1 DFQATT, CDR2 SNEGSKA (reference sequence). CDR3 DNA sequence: TGCAGTGCTAGAGATACGTCTTGGGTAGCGGGAGTACGGGATGAGCAGTTCTTC. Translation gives CSARDTSWVAGVRDEQFF.

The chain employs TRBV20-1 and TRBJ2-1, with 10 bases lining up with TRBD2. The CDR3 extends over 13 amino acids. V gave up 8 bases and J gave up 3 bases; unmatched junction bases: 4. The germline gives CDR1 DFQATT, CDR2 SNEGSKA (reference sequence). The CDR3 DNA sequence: TGCAGTCCCGGACTAGCGGACTACAATGAGCAGTTCTTC. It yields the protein CSPGLADYNEQFF.

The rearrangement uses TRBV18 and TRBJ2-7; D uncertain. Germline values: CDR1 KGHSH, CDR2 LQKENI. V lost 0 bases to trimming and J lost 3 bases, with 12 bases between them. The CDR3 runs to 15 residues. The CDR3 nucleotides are TGTGCCAGCTCACCACCTTTTCCCCTTAACTACGAGCAGTACTTC. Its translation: CASSPPFPLNYEQYF.

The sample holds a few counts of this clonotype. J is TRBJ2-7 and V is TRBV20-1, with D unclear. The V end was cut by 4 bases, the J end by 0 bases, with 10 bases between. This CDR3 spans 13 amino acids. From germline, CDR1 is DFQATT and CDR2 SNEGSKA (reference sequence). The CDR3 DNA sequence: TGCAGTGCTACCCCGTCGGACTCCTACGAGCAGTACTTC. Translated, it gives CSATPSDSYEQYF.

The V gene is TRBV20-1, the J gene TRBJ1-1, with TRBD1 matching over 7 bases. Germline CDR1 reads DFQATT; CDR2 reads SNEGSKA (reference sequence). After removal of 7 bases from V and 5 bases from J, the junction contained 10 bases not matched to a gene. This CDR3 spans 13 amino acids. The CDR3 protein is CSVRQGRGTEAFF. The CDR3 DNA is TGCAGTGTCCGACAGGGACGTGGAACTGAAGCTTTCTTT.

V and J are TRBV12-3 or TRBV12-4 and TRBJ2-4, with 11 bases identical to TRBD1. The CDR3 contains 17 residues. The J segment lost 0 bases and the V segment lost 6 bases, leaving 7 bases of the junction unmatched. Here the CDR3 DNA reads TGTGCCAGCAGCGGACAGGGGGCCTTTATAGCCAAAAACATTCAGTACTTC. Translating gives CASSGQGAFIAKNIQYF.

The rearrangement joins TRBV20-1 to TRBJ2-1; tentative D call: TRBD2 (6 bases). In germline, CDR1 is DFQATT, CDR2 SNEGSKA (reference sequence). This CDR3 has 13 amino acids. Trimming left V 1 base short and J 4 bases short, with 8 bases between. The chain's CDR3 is CSARGGEYNEQFF. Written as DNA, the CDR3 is TGCAGTGCTAGAGGGGGGGAGTACAATGAGCAGTTCTTC.

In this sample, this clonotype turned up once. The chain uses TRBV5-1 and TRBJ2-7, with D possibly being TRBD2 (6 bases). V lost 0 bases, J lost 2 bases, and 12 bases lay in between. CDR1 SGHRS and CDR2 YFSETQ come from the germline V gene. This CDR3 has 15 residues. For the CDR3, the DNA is TGCGCCAGCAGCTTGGCCACGCGGGGCCCCTACGAGCAGTACTTC. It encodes CASSLATRGPYEQYF.

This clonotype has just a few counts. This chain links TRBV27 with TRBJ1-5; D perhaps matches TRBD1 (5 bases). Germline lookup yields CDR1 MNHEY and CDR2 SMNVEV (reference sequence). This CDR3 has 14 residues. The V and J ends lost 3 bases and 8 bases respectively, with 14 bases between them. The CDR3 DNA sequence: TGTGCCAGCAGTTTGACTTGGGGGAGTGAGCCCCAGCATTTT. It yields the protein CASSLTWGSEPQHF.

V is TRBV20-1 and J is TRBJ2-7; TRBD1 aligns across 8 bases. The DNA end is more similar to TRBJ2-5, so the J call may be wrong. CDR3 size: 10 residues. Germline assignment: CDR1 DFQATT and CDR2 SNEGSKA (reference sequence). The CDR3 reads CRTGVETQYF. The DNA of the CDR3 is TGCAGGACAGGGGTGGAGACCCAGTACTTC.

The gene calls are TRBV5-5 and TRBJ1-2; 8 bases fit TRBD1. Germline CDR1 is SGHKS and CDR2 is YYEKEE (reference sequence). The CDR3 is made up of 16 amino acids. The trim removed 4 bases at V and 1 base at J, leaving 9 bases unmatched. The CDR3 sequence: CASSAKGQAINYGYTF. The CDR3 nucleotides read TGTGCCAGCAGCGCAAAGGGACAGGCGATTAACTATGGCTACACCTTC.

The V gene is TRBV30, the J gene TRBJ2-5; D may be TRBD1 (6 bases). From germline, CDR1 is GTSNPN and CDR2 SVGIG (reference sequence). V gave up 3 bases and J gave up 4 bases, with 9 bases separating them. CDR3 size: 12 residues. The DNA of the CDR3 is TGTGCCTGGAGGGAAGGGGGAGAGACCCAGTACTTC. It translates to CAWREGGETQYF.